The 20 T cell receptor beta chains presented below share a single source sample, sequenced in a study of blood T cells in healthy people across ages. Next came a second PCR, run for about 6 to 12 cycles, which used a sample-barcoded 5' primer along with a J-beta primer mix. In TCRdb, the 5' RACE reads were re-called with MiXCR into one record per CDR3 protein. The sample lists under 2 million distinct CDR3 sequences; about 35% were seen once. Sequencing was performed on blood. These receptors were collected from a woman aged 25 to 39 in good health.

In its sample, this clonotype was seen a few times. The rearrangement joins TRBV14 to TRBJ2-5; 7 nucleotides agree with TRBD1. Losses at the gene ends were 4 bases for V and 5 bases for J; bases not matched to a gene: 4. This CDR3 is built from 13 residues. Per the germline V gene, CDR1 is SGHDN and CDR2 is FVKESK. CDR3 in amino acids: CASSRDSFETQYF. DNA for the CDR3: TGTGCCAGCAGCCGGGACAGCTTCGAGACCCAGTACTTC.

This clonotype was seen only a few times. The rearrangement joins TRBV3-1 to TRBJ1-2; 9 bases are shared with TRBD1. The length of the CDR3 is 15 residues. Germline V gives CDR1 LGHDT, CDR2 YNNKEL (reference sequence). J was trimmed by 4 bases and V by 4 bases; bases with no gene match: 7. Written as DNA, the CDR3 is TGTGCCAGCAGCCGGGGACAGGGTCAATTCTATGGCTACACCTTC. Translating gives CASSRGQGQFYGYTF.

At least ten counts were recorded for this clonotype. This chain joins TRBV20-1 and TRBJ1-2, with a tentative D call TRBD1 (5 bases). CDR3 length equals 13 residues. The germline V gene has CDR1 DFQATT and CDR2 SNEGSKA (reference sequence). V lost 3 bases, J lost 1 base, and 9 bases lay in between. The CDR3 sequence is CSASQGGNYGYTF. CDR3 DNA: TGCAGTGCTAGTCAGGGTGGTAACTATGGCTACACCTTC.

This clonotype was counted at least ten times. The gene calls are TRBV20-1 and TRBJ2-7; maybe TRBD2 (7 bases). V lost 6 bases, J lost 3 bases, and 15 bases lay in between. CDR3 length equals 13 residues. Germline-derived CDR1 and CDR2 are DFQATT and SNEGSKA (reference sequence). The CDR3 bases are TGCAGTGCCGGGACGGGGGGCGTCTACGAGCAGTACTTC. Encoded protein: CSAGTGGVYEQYF.

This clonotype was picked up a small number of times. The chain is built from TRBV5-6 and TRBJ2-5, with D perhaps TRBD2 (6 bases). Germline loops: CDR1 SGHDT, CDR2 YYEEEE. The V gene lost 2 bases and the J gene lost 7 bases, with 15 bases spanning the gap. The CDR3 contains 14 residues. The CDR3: CASSFQGLEGTQYF. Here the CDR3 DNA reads TGTGCCAGCAGCTTTCAGGGCTTGGAGGGGACCCAGTACTTC.

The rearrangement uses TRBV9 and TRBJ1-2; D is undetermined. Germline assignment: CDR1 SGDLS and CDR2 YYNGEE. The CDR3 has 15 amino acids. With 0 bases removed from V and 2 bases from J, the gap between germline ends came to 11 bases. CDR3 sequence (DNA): TGTGCCAGCAGCGTAGGAAGGGAATTAAACTATGGCTACACCTTC. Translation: CASSVGRELNYGYTF.

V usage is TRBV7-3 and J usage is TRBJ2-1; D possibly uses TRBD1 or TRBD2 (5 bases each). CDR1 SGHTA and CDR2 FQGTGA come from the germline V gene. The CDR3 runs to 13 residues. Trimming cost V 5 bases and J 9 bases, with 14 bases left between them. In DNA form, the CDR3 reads TGTGCCAGCAGCCCCCCCGGGGCAACTGAGCAGTTCTTC. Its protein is CASSPPGATEQFF.

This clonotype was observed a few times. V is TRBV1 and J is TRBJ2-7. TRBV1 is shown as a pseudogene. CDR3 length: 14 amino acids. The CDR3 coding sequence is TGCACCAGCACCCATCAACTTTACTCCGGCGAGCAGTACTTC. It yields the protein CTSTHQLYSGEQYF.

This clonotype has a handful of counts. The CDR3 DNA reads TGTGCCAGCAGCTCCCGCGGGAGAGGGAATGAGCAGTTCTTC. As protein: CASSSRGRGNEQFF. The V gene is TRBV9, the J gene TRBJ2-1; 7 nucleotides align to TRBD2. Per germline, CDR1 SGDLS and CDR2 YYNGEE. V was pared by 4 bases and J by 7 bases, with 8 bases of the junction left unmatched. The CDR3 has 14 amino acids.

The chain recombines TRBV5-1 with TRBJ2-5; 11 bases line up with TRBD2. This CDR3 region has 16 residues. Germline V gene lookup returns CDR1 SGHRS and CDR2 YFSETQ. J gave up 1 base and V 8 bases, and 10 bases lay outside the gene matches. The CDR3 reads CASALGTSGPQETQYF. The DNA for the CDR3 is TGCGCCAGTGCCCTCGGGACTAGCGGCCCCCAAGAGACCCAGTACTTC.

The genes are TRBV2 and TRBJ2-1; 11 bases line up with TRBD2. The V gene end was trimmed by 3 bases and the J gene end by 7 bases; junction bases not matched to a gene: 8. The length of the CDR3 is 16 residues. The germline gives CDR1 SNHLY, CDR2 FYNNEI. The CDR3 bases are TGTGCCAGCAGTGACACGATTAGCGGGGGGGCGAATGAGCAGTTCTTC. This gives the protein CASSDTISGGANEQFF.

CDR3 residues: CATRRGSGDTQYF. CDR3 nucleotides: TGTGCCACCAGGAGGGGGTCAGGAGATACGCAGTATTTT. The chain is built from TRBV27 and TRBJ2-3; D possibly uses TRBD1 or TRBD2 (6 bases each). The CDR3 is 13 residues long. Germline lookup yields CDR1 MNHEY and CDR2 SMNVEV (reference sequence). V was shortened by 10 bases and J by 5 bases, with 16 bases between the two germline ends.

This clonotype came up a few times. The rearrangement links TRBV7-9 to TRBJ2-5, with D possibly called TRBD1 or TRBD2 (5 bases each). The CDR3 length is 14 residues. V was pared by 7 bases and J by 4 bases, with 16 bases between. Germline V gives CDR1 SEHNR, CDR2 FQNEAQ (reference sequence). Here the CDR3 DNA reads TGTGCCAGCAACCTATTGGGGGTGGGAGAGACCCAGTACTTC. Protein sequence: CASNLLGVGETQYF.

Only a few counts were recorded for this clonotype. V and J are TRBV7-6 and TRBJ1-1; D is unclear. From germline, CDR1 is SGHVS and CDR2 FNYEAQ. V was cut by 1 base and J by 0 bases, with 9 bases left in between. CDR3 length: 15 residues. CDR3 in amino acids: CASSLVADLNTEAFF. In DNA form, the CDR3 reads TGTGCCAGCAGCTTAGTGGCCGATCTGAACACTGAAGCTTTCTTT.

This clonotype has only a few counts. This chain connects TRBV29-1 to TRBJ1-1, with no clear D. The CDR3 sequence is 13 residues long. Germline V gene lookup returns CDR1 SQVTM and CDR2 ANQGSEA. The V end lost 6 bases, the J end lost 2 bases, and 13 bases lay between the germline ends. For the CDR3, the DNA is TGCAGCGTCGGACCAATCCTAAACACTGAAGCTTTCTTT. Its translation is CSVGPILNTEAFF.

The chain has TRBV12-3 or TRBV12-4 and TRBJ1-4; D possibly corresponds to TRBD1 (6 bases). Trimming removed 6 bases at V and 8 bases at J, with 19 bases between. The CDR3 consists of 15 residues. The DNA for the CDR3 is TGTGCCAGCAGCTGGGACATCTTGATGGGGGAAAAACTGTTTTTT. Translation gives CASSWDILMGEKLFF.

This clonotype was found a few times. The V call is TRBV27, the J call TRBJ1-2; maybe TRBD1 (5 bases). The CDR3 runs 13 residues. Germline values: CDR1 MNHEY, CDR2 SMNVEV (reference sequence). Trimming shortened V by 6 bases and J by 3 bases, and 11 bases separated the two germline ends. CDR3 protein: CASRPGADYGYTF. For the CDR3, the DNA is TGTGCCAGCAGGCCCGGGGCGGACTATGGCTACACCTTC.

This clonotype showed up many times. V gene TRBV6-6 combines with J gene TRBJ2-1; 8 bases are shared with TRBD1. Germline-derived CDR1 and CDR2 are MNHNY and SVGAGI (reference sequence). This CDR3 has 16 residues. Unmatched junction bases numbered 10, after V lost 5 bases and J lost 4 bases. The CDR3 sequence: CASSTSGTGQYNEQFF. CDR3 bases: TGTGCCAGCAGTACATCCGGGACAGGCCAATACAATGAGCAGTTCTTC.

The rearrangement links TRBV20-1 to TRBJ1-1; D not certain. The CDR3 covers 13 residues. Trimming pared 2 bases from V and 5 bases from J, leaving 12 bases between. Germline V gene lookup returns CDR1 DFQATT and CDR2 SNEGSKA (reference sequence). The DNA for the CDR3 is TGCAGTGCTAGATCCGGGCGTGGGACTGAAGCTTTCTTT. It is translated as CSARSGRGTEAFF.

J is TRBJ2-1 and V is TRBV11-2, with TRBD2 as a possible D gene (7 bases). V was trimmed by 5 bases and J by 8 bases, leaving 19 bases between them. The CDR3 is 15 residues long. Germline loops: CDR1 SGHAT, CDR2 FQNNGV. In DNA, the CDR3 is TGTGCCAGCAGCCCACCTGGAGGGGGGGCCTATGAGCAGTTCTTC. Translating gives CASSPPGGGAYEQFF.